A selection of T cell receptor beta chains follows, all from one sample in a study of blood T cells in healthy people across ages. MiXCR, applied by TCRdb to the 5' RACE reads, yields one record per CDR3 protein. The sample yields around 520,000 distinct CDR3 sequences, 25% to 35% seen once. This sample also appeared in a second study, on T cells of mothers and their children.

The source material was blood. The source is a boy aged 2 to 10 in good health. Both conserved end residues are part of each CDR3. A D gene is named only where the DNA matches it firmly. Clone size, where shown, is once, few, many, or a class for clones that have expanded.

>TRBJ1-2|.|TRBV29-1|.
CSCRGAAIDGYTF
TGCAGCTGCAGGGGTGCGGCTATTGATGGCTACACCTTC
>TRBJ2-5|.|TRBV7-9|TRBD2
CASSLVRGGRETQYF
TGTGCCAGCAGCTTAGTACGGGGGGGCCGCGAGACCCAGTACTTC
>TRBJ1-1|.|TRBV27|.
CASSRGWGTEAFF
TGTGCCAGCAGCAGGGGTTGGGGCACTGAAGCTTTCTTT
>TRBJ2-1|.|TRBV4-3|TRBD1
CASSQTGGRVQQFF
TGCGCCAGCAGCCAAACAGGGGGCCGAGTCCAGCAGTTCTTC
>TRBJ2-5|.|TRBV6-5|.
CASSYAEPQSYETQYF
TGTGCCAGCAGTTACGCCGAGCCGCAGTCCTACGAGACCCAGTACTTC
>TRBJ2-7|few|TRBV7-6|.
CASSLATSGTKYEQYF
TGTGCCAGCAGCTTAGCCACTTCCGGGACCAAGTACGAGCAGTACTTC
>TRBJ1-4|few|TRBV6-1|TRBD1
CASRPDGTGVNEKLFF
TGTGCCAGCAGACCAGACGGGACAGGGGTAAATGAAAAACTGTTTTTT
>TRBJ2-5|few|TRBV5-6|.
CASSLEGWWSPAGETQYF
TGTGCCAGCAGCTTGGAGGGTTGGTGGAGTCCGGCCGGTGAGACCCAGTACTTC
>TRBJ2-3|.|TRBV27|TRBD2
CASSLRLAPTDTQYF
TGTGCCAGCAGTTTGCGACTAGCGCCCACAGATACGCAGTATTTT
>TRBJ1-1|.|TRBV6-2/TRBV6-3|TRBD1
CASTLYRTGDTEAFF
TGTGCCAGCACCCTTTACAGGACAGGGGATACTGAAGCTTTCTTT
>TRBJ2-5|many|TRBV7-9|.
CASSYSIGSKSQETQYF
TGTGCCAGCAGCTATTCGATCGGGAGTAAGTCGCAAGAGACCCAGTACTTC
>TRBJ2-1|many|TRBV3-1|.
CASSSTITGSYNEQFF
TGTGCCAGCAGCTCCACCATTACAGGGTCCTACAATGAGCAGTTCTTC
>TRBJ2-4|.|TRBV7-9|.
CASSRTGTPLAKNIQYF
TGTGCCAGCAGTCGCACAGGGACCCCTTTAGCCAAAAACATTCAGTACTTC
>TRBJ2-1|few|TRBV29-1|TRBD2
CSAGLAGPNEQFF
TGCAGCGCAGGACTAGCGGGCCCCAATGAGCAGTTCTTC
>TRBJ2-5|.|TRBV5-1|TRBD1
CASSTAAGGETRYF
TGCGCCAGCAGCACAGCGGCAGGGGGAGAGACCCGGTACTTC
>TRBJ2-1|.|TRBV19|.
CASSIAPSVHEQFF
TGTGCCAGTAGTATAGCCCCATCAGTCCATGAGCAGTTCTTC
>TRBJ1-1|few|TRBV20-1|.
CSARDSREGETEAFF
TGCAGTGCTAGAGATTCGAGGGAGGGGGAGACTGAAGCTTTCTTT
>TRBJ2-7|.|TRBV5-1|.
CASSLYSGTWSSAYEQYF
TGCGCCAGCAGCTTGTACTCAGGGACCTGGTCCAGCGCCTACGAGCAGTACTTC
>TRBJ2-7|.|TRBV7-6|TRBD1
CASSPGTGTGFIYEQYF
TGTGCCAGCAGCCCAGGTACCGGGACAGGGTTTATCTACGAGCAGTACTTC
>TRBJ1-4|.|TRBV7-9|.
CASRETGTNEKLFF
TGTGCCAGCCGAGAGACTGGAACTAATGAAAAACTGTTTTTT
>TRBJ2-3|.|TRBV4-3|.
CASSQEGYGDTQYF
TGCGCCAGCAGCCAAGAGGGGTACGGAGATACGCAGTATTTT
>TRBJ2-1|few|TRBV5-5|.
CASSPYKVSYNEQFF
TGTGCCAGCAGCCCGTATAAGGTCTCCTACAATGAGCAGTTCTTC
>TRBJ2-3|few|TRBV5-1|TRBD1
CASSSTGGSYF
TGCGCCAGCAGCTCGACAGGGGGTTCATATTTT
>TRBJ1-3|few|TRBV7-2|.
CASSLAGRSGNTIYF
TGTGCCAGCAGCTTAGCAGGGAGATCCGGAAACACCATATATTTT
>TRBJ2-1|few|TRBV28|.
CAGNRGGGYNEQFF
TGTGCCGGAAACCGTGGAGGGGGGTACAATGAGCAGTTCTTC
>TRBJ2-7|.|TRBV20-1|.
CSTSRAGIEQYF
TGCAGTACTAGTAGGGCCGGCATCGAGCAGTACTTC
>TRBJ2-5|.|TRBV27|.
CASSWIAARETQYF
TGTGCCAGCAGTTGGATAGCCGCCCGGGAGACCCAGTACTTC
>TRBJ2-5|many|TRBV10-1|.
CASMDPAGPGLQETQYF
TGCGCCAGCATGGACCCGGCGGGACCCGGGCTCCAAGAGACCCAGTACTTC
>TRBJ1-1|.|TRBV7-2|.
CASSGWGGLAFF
TGTGCCAGCAGCGGGTGGGGTGGACTGGCTTTCTTT
>TRBJ1-5|.|TRBV5-5|.
CASSLATHQPPQHF
TGTGCCAGCAGCTTGGCGACGCATCAGCCGCCCCAGCATTTT
>TRBJ1-5|.|TRBV30|.
CAWSRGDNQPQHF
TGTGCCTGGAGTCGTGGGGACAATCAGCCCCAGCATTTT
>TRBJ2-4|.|TRBV3-1|TRBD1
CASSHRTGGYLAKNIQYF
TGTGCCAGCAGCCACCGGACAGGAGGTTATCTAGCCAAAAACATTCAGTACTTC
>TRBJ2-5|.|TRBV2|TRBD2
CASTEAGGPQETQYF
TGTGCCAGCACCGAAGCGGGGGGCCCACAAGAGACCCAGTACTTC